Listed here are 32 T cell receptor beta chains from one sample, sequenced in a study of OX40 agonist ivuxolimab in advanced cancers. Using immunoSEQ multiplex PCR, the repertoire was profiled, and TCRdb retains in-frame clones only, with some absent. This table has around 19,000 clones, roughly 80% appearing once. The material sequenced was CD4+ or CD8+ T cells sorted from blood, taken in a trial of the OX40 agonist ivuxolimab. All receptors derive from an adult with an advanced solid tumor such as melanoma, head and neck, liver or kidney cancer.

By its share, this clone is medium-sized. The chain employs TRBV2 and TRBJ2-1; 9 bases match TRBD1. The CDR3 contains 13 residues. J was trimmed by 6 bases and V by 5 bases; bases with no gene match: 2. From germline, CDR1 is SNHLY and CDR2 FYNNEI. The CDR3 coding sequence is TGTGCCAGCAGTCCGGGACAGGGCAATGAGCAGTTCTTC. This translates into CASSPGQGNEQFF.

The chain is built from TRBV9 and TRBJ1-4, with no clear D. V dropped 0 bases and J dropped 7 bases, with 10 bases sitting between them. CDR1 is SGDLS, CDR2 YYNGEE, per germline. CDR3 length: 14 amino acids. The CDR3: CASSVATGSEKLFF. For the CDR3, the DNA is TGTGCCAGCAGCGTAGCTACGGGGAGTGAAAAACTGTTTTTT.

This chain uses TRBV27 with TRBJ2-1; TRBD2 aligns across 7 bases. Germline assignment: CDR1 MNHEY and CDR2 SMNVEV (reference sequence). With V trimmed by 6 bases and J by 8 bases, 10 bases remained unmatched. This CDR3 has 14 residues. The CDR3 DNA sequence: TGTGCCAGCAGACTAATTAGGGCGGGGGATGAGCAGTTCTTC. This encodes CASRLIRAGDEQFF.

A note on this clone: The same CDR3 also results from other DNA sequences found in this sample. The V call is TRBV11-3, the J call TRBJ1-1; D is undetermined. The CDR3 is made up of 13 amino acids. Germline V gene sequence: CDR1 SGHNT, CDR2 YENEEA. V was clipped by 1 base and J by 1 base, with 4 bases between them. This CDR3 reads CASSLGANTEAFF. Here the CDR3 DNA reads TGTGCCAGCAGCTTAGGAGCGAACACTGAAGCTTTCTTT.

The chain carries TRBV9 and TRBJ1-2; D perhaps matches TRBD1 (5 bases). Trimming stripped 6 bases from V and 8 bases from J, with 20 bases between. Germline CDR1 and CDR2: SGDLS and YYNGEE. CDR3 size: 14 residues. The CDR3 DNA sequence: TGTGCCAGCAACGAGCGGGGGGTTGCGGGCGGCTACACCTTC. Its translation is CASNERGVAGGYTF.

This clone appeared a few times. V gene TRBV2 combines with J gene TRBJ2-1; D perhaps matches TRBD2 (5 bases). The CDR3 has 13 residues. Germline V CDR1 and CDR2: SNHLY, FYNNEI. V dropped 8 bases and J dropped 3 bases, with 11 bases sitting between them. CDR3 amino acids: CASGGENYNEQFF. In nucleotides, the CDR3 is TGTGCCAGCGGTGGGGAGAACTACAATGAGCAGTTCTTC. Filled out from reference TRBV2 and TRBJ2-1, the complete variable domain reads EPEVTQTPSHQVTQMGQEVILRCVPISNHLYFYWYRQILGQKVEFLVSFYNNEISEKSEIFDDQFSVERPDGSNFTLKIRSTKLEDSAMYFCASGGENYNEQFFGPGTRLTVL.

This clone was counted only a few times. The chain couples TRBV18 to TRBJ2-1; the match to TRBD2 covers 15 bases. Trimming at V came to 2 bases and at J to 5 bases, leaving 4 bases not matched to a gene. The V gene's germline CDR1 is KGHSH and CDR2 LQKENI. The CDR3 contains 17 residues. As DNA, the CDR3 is TGTGCCAGCTCACCAGACAGGACTAGCGGGGGGGACAATGAGCAGTTCTTC. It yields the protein CASSPDRTSGGDNEQFF. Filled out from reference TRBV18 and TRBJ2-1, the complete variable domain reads NAGVMQNPRHLVRRRGQEARLRCSPMKGHSHVYWYRQLPEEGLKFMVYLQKENIIDESGMPKERFSAEFPKEGPSILRIQQVVRGDSAAYFCASSPDRTSGGDNEQFFGPGTRLTVL.

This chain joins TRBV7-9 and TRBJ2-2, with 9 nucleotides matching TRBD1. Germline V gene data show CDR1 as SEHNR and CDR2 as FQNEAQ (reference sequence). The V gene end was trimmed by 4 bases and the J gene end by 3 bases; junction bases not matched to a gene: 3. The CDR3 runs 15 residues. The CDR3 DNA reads TGTGCCAGCAGCTCCCGGGACAGGGACACCGGGGAGCTGTTTTTT. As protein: CASSSRDRDTGELFF.

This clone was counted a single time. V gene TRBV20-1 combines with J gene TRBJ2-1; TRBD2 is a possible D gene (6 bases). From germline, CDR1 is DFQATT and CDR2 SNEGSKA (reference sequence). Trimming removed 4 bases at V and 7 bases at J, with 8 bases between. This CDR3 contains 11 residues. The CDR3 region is CSATGVNEQFF. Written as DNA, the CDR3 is TGCAGTGCTACGGGGGTGAATGAGCAGTTCTTC.

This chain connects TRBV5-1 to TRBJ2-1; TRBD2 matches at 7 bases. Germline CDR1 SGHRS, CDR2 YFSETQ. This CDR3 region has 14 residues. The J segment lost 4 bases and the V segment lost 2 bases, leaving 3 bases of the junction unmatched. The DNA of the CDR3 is TGCGCCAGCAGCTTTATGGGGGGGTACAATGAGCAGTTCTTC. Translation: CASSFMGGYNEQFF.

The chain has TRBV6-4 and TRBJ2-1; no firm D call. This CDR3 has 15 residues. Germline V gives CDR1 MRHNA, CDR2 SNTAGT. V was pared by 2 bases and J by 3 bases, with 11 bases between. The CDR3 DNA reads TGTGCCAGCAGTGACACCGATGGAGACTACAATGAGCAGTTCTTC. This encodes CASSDTDGDYNEQFF.

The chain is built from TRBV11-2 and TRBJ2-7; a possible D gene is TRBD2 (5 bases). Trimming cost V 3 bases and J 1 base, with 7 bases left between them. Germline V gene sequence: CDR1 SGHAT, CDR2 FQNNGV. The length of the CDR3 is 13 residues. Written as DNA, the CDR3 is TGTGCCAGCAGCTTTGAGGGTTCCTACGAGCAGTACTTC. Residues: CASSFEGSYEQYF.

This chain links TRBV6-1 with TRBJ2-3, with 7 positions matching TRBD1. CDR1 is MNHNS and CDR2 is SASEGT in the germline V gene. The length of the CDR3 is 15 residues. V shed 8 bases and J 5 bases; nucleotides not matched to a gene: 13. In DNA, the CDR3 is TGTGCCAGCCTTCTAGGGACAGCAGCTTTAGATACGCAGTATTTT. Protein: CASLLGTAALDTQYF.

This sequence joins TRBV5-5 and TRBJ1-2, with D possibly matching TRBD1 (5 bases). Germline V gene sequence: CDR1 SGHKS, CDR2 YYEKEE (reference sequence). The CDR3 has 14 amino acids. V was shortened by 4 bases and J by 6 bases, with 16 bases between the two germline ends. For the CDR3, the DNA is TGTGCCAGCAGCATGGGGGATCCCGGGGATGGCTACACCTTC. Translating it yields CASSMGDPGDGYTF.

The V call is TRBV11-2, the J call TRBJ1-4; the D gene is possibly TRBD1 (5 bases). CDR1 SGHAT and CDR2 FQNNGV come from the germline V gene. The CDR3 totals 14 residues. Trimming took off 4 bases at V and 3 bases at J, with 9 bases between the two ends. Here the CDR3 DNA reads TGTGCCAGCAGCTCACAGGCGCCTAATGAAAAACTGTTTTTT. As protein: CASSSQAPNEKLFF.

In nucleotides, the CDR3 is TGTGCCAGCAGCTTCCCGGACGGCACAGATACGCAGTATTTT. Encoded protein: CASSFPDGTDTQYF. The V call is TRBV9, the J call TRBJ2-3; D not resolved. The CDR3 is made up of 14 amino acids. Trimming removed 4 bases at V and 1 base at J, with 10 bases between. Germline-derived CDR1 and CDR2 are SGDLS and YYNGEE.

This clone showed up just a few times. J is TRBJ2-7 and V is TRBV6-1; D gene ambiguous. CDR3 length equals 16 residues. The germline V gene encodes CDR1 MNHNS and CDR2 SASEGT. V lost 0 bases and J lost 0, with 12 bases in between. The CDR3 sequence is CASSEAGRLSSYEQYF. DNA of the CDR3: TGTGCCAGCAGTGAAGCCGGCAGGTTGAGCTCCTACGAGCAGTACTTC.

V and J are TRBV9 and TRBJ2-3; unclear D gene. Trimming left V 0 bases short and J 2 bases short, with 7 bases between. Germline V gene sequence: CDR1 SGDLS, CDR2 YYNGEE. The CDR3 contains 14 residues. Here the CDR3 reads CASSVEGSTDTQYF. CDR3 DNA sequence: TGTGCCAGCAGCGTAGAAGGCTCCACAGATACGCAGTATTTT.

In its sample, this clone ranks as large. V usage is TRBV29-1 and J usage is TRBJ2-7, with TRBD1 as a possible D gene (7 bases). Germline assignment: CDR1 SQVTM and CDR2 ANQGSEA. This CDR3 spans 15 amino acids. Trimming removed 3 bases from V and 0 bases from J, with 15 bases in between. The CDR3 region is CSVEGARGDSYEQYF. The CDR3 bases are TGCAGCGTTGAGGGTGCCAGGGGGGACTCCTACGAGCAGTACTTC.

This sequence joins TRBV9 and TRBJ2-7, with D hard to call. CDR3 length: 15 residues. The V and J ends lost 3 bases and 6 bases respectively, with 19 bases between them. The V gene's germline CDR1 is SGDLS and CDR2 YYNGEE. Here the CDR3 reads CASSAWSGYGSEQYF. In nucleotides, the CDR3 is TGTGCCAGCAGCGCGTGGTCGGGTTACGGATCCGAGCAGTACTTC. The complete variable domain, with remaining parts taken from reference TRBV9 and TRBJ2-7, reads DSGVTQTPKHLITATGQRVTLRCSPRSGDLSVYWYQQSLDQGLQFLIQYYNGEERAKGNILERFSAQQFPDLHSELNLSSLELGDSALYFCASSAWSGYGSEQYFGPGTRLTVT.

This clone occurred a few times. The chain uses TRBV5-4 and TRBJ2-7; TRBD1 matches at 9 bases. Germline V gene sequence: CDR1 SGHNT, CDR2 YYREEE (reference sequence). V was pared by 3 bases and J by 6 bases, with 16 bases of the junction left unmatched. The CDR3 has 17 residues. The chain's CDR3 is CASSSHYRQGGRGEQYF. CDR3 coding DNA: TGTGCCAGCAGCTCTCACTACCGACAGGGGGGCCGGGGCGAGCAGTACTTC.

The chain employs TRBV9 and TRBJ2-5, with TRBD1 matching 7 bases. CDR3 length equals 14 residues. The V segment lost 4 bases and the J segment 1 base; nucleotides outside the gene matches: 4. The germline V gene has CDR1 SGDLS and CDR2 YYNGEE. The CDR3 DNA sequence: TGTGCCAGCAGCCCACAGGGGCCCCAAGAGACCCAGTACTTC. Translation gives CASSPQGPQETQYF.

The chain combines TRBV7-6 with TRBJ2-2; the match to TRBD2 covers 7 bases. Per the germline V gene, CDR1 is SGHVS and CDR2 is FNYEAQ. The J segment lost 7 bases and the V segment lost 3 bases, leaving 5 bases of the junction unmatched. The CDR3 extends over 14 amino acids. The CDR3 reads CASSFSGGSGELFF. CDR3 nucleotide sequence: TGTGCCAGCAGCTTTTCGGGGGGAAGCGGGGAGCTGTTTTTT.

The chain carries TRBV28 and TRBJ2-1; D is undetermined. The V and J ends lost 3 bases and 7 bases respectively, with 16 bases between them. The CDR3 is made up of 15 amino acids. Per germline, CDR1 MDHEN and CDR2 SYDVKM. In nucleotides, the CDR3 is TGTGCCAGCAGTTTGAGGAGAACATACGAAAATGAGCAGTTCTTC. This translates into CASSLRRTYENEQFF.

The CDR3 bases are TGTGCCAGCAGTTGGGGGGCGAACACTGAAGCTTTCTTT. Translation gives CASSWGANTEAFF. This sequence joins TRBV28 and TRBJ1-1, with a weak D call TRBD1 (6 bases). Trimming removed 4 bases from V and 1 base from J, with 7 bases in between. Germline loops: CDR1 MDHEN, CDR2 SYDVKM. The CDR3 loop spans 13 amino acids.

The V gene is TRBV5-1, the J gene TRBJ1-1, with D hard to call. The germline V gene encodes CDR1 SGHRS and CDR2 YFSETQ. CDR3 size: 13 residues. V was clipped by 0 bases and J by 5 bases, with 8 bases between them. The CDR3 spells CASSLVVDTEAFF. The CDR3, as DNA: TGCGCCAGCAGCTTGGTGGTAGATACTGAAGCTTTCTTT.

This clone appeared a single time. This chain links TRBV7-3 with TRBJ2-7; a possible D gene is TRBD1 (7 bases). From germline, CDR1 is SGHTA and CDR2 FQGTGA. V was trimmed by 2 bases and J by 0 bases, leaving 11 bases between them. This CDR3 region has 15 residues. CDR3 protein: CASSLYQGGSYEQYF. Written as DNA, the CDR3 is TGTGCCAGCAGCTTATACCAGGGGGGCTCCTACGAGCAGTACTTC. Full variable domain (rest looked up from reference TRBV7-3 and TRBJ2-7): GAGVSQTPSNKVTEKGKYVELRCDPISGHTALYWYRQSLGQGPEFLIYFQGTGAADDSGLPNDRFFAVRPEGSVSTLKIQRTERGDSAVYLCASSLYQGGSYEQYFGPGTRLTVT.

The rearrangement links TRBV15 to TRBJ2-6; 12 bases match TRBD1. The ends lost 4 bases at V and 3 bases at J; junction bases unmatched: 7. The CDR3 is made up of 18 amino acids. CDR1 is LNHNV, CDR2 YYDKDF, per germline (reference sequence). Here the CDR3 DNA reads TGTGCCACCAGCATGGTGGGACAGGGGGCGTATGGGGCCAACGTCCTGACTTTC. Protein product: CATSMVGQGAYGANVLTF. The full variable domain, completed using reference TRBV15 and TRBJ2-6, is DAMVIQNPRYQVTQFGKPVTLSCSQTLNHNVMYWYQQKSSQAPKLLFHYYDKDFNNEADTPDNFQSRRPNTSFCFLDIRSPGLGDTAMYLCATSMVGQGAYGANVLTFGAGSRLTVL.

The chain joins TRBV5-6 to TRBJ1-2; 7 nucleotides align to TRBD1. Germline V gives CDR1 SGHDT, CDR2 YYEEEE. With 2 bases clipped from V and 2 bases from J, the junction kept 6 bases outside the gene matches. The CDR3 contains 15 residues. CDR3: CASSFGGGANYGYTF. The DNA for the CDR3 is TGTGCCAGCAGCTTTGGAGGGGGCGCAAACTATGGCTACACCTTC.

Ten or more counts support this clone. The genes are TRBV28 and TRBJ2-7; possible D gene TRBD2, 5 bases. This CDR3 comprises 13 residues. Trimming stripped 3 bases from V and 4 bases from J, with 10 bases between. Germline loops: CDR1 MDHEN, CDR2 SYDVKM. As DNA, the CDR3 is TGTGCCAGCAGTTTTATCGGGGATTACGAGCAGTACTTC. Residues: CASSFIGDYEQYF.

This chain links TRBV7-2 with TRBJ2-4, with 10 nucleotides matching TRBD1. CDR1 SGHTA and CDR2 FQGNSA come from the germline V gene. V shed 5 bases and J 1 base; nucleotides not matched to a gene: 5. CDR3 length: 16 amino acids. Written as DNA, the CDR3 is TGTGCCAGCAGCCCGGGACAGGGGTCGGCCAAAAACATTCAGTACTTC. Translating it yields CASSPGQGSAKNIQYF.

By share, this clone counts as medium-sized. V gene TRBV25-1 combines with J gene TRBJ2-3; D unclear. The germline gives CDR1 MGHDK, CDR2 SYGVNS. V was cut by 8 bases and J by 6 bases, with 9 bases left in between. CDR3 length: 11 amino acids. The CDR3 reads CASAAGDTQYF. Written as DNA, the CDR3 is TGTGCCAGCGCAGCCGGGGATACGCAGTATTTT.